This T cell receptor beta chain emerged from a study of identical twins. This clonotype was recorded a few times. Only healthy Caucasians were enrolled as donors. Germline loops: CDR1 KGHSH, CDR2 LQKENI. CDR3 length: 13 amino acids. Deletions cut 3 bases from V and 4 bases from J, with 8 bases between. A single record per CDR3 protein comes from TCRdb applying MiXCR to the 5' RACE reads. The data contain more than 1.5 million distinct CDR3 sequences, about 32% of them seen just once; the ten biggest clones take up over 0.25%. The V call is TRBV18, the J call TRBJ2-3; tentative D call: TRBD1 (5 bases). The TCR originated in a newborn girl in good health. Material: cord blood. The CDR3 DNA reads TGTGCCAGCTCACCGCCAGGGTCAGATACGCAGTATTTT. Translated, it gives CASSPPGSDTQYF.